The 30 T cell receptor beta chains below come from one sample, sequenced in a study of Ad26.COV2.S vaccination and SARS-CoV-2 variants. The treatment denotes: about 20 received Ad26.COV2.S at low or high dose, single or two shots; five or six received placebo; per-sample allocation not given. Sampling occurred on day 63 after the first vaccine or placebo injection. Assay used: immunoSEQ multiplex PCR; TCRdb lists only in-frame clones, some missing. This sample has approximately 410,000 clones; around nine tenths occur once, and the top ten carry 3.6%. This sample comprised peripheral blood, obtained in a trial of Ad26.COV2.S vaccine versus placebo. The source is a person aged 18-60 years who received the Ad26.COV2.S COVID-19 vaccine or a placebo.

This chain uses TRBV9 with TRBJ2-3; no clear D. V gave up 0 bases and J gave up 2 bases, with 13 bases separating them. Germline CDR1 and CDR2: SGDLS and YYNGEE. The CDR3 has 16 amino acids. The CDR3 DNA reads TGTGCCAGCAGCGTAGAACCCGAAGGGCTCACAGATACGCAGTATTTT. Its protein is CASSVEPEGLTDTQYF.

V gene TRBV12-5 combines with J gene TRBJ2-1, with D hard to call. In germline, CDR1 is LGHNT, CDR2 FRNRAP. V lost 5 bases and J 9 bases, leaving 5 bases between the germline ends. CDR3 length equals 10 residues. The CDR3, as DNA: TGTGCTAGTGGTCCCGGTGAGCAGTTCTTC. Its protein is CASGPGEQFF.

This chain uses TRBV9 with TRBJ2-3, with 10 bases that match TRBD2. The CDR3 loop spans 16 amino acids. The ends lost 4 bases at V and 3 bases at J; junction bases unmatched: 8. Germline-derived CDR1 and CDR2 are SGDLS and YYNGEE. CDR3 in amino acids: CASSSGAGGRTDTQYF. The DNA of the CDR3 is TGTGCCAGCAGCTCCGGAGCGGGGGGGCGGACAGATACGCAGTATTTT.

The rearrangement uses TRBV5-1 and TRBJ2-7, with a possible D match to TRBD2 (7 bases). Germline assignment: CDR1 SGHRS and CDR2 YFSETQ. The ends were cut back, 4 bases at V and 6 bases at J, with 17 bases in the middle. The CDR3 runs 14 residues. Written as DNA, the CDR3 is TGCGCCAGCAGCCCCCTAAGGGGGGGGAGCGAGCAGTACTTC. Its translation: CASSPLRGGSEQYF.

This chain links TRBV2 with TRBJ2-7; the match to TRBD2 covers 8 bases. CDR1 is SNHLY and CDR2 is FYNNEI in the germline V gene. V was pared by 4 bases and J by 0 bases, with 5 bases of the junction left unmatched. This CDR3 is 15 amino acids long. The CDR3 sequence: CASSGERGSSYEQYF. Here the CDR3 DNA reads TGTGCCAGCAGTGGGGAGCGGGGGAGCTCCTACGAGCAGTACTTC.

The rearrangement links TRBV7-3 to TRBJ2-5; 8 positions agree with TRBD1. The CDR3 has 15 amino acids. After removal of 1 base from V and 5 bases from J, the junction contained 6 bases not matched to a gene. Germline V gene lookup returns CDR1 SGHTA and CDR2 FQGTGA. CDR3 amino acids: CASSLMPGGSETQYF. The CDR3 coding sequence is TGTGCCAGCAGCTTAATGCCAGGGGGCTCGGAGACCCAGTACTTC. The whole variable domain, remainder taken from reference TRBV7-3 and TRBJ2-5, is GAGVSQTPSNKVTEKGKYVELRCDPISGHTALYWYRQSLGQGPEFLIYFQGTGAADDSGLPNDRFFAVRPEGSVSTLKIQRTERGDSAVYLCASSLMPGGSETQYFGPGTRLLVL.

This chain links TRBV6-2 or TRBV6-3 with TRBJ2-5, with D possibly being TRBD2 (6 bases). V shed 0 bases and J shed 2 bases, with 13 bases lying between them. CDR3 size: 16 residues. The germline gives CDR1 MNHEY, CDR2 SVGEGT. The CDR3 here is CASSYSEGREQETQYF. For the CDR3, the DNA is TGTGCCAGCAGTTACTCGGAGGGAAGAGAACAAGAGACCCAGTACTTC.

The genes are TRBV6-2 or TRBV6-3 and TRBJ2-3, with no clear D. The germline CDR1 and CDR2 sequences are MNHEY and SVGEGT. There are 12 residues in the CDR3. Trimming took 4 bases from V and 3 from J, leaving 5 bases between them. The DNA for the CDR3 is TGTGCCAGCAGTTCCCTGACAGATACGCAGTATTTT. As protein: CASSSLTDTQYF.

The chain employs TRBV5-1 and TRBJ1-6; TRBD1 aligns across 7 bases. CDR1 and CDR2 from the germline V gene are SGHRS and YFSETQ. This CDR3 is 15 amino acids long. V dropped 4 bases and J dropped 10; count of bases not matched to a gene: 11. In nucleotides, the CDR3 is TGCGCCAGCAGCCTAGACAGGGTATCGCTATCACCCCTCCACTTT. Translating it yields CASSLDRVSLSPLHF.

The chain uses TRBV7-2 and TRBJ1-6; D perhaps matches TRBD1 (5 bases). The V and J ends lost 1 base and 5 bases respectively, with 15 bases between them. This CDR3 spans 17 amino acids. Germline V CDR1 and CDR2: SGHTA, FQGNSA. The CDR3 DNA reads as TGTGCCAGCAGCTTAGGGCGGAGGGGATGGAATAATTCACCCCTCCACTTT. It translates to CASSLGRRGWNNSPLHF. Looking up the rest from reference TRBV7-2 and TRBJ1-6 gives the full variable domain: GAGVSQSPSNKVTEKGKDVELRCDPISGHTALYWYRQSLGQGLEFLIYFQGNSAPDKSGLPSDRFSAERTGGSVSTLTIQRTQQEDSAVYLCASSLGRRGWNNSPLHFGNGTRLTVT.

This clone is a singleton in its sample. J is TRBJ1-5 and V is TRBV3-1 (or the pseudogene TRBV3-2); no clear D. Germline-derived CDR1 and CDR2 are LGHDT and YNNKEL (reference sequence). The CDR3 runs to 15 residues. Deletions cut 5 bases from V and 2 bases from J, with 13 bases between. Written as DNA, the CDR3 is TGTGCCAGCAGCTCACGGTGGAGTGGCAATCAGCCCCAGCATTTT. It encodes CASSSRWSGNQPQHF.

The chain is built from TRBV10-3 and TRBJ1-1, with 11 bases fitting TRBD1. V gave up 3 bases and J gave up 0 bases; unmatched junction bases: 6. Germline CDR1 ENHRY, CDR2 SYGVKD. This CDR3 is built from 17 residues. This CDR3 reads CAISEVDRGHMNTEAFF. Here the CDR3 DNA reads TGTGCCATCAGTGAAGTGGACAGGGGGCATATGAACACTGAAGCTTTCTTT.

DNA for the CDR3: TGTGCCAGCAGCCCGACTCTAACAGTGTCGAGCGGACTCTACAATGAGCAGTTCTTC. As protein: CASSPTLTVSSGLYNEQFF. The V call is TRBV28, the J call TRBJ2-1, with D possibly TRBD2 on 5 matching bases. The V end lost 6 bases, the J end lost 3 bases, and 27 bases lay between the germline ends. CDR1 and CDR2 from the germline V gene are MDHEN and SYDVKM. The CDR3 covers 19 residues. The entire variable domain, with the rest obtained from reference TRBV28 and TRBJ2-1, is as follows: DVKVTQSSRYLVKRTGEKVFLECVQDMDHENMFWYRQDPGLGLRLIYFSYDVKMKEKGDIPEGYSVSREKKERFSLILESASTNQTSMYLCASSPTLTVSSGLYNEQFFGPGTRLTVL.

The chain links TRBV29-1 to TRBJ1-2, with a tentative D call TRBD1 (6 bases). V lost 2 bases and J 6 bases, leaving 13 bases between the germline ends. The CDR3 length is 13 residues. The germline CDR1 and CDR2 sequences are SQVTM and ANQGSEA. The CDR3 DNA follows: TGCAGCGTTGAATCGGGGGCTAGGAATGGCTACACCTTC. Its protein is CSVESGARNGYTF.

The chain uses TRBV19 and TRBJ2-3, with D possibly being TRBD1 (5 bases). This CDR3 spans 13 amino acids. Trimming removed 7 bases at V and 1 base at J, with 9 bases between. Looked up from germline, CDR1 is LNHDA and CDR2 is SQIVND (reference sequence). The CDR3 DNA reads TGTGCCAGTAACCAGGGTGGCACAGATACGCAGTATTTT. The encoded protein is CASNQGGTDTQYF.

This rearrangement joins TRBV30 to TRBJ1-3; D ambiguous. The CDR3 totals 11 residues. Per germline, CDR1 GTSNPN and CDR2 SVGIG (reference sequence). V gave up 0 bases and J gave up 5 bases, with 2 bases separating them. The CDR3 loop is CAWSVRNTIYF. Written as DNA, the CDR3 is TGTGCCTGGAGTGTAAGAAACACCATATATTTT.

The chain employs TRBV4-2 and TRBJ2-5, with TRBD2 matching 8 bases. CDR3 size: 17 residues. V dropped 0 bases and J dropped 0; count of bases not matched to a gene: 6. Germline values: CDR1 LGHNA, CDR2 YNFKEQ. CDR3 residues: CASSQDGGGGHQETQYF. In DNA form, the CDR3 reads TGTGCCAGCAGCCAAGATGGTGGCGGGGGGCACCAAGAGACCCAGTACTTC.

J is TRBJ1-4 and V is TRBV5-6; possible D gene TRBD1, 6 bases. Germline CDR1 and CDR2: SGHDT and YYEEEE. The CDR3 spans 15 residues. V was cut by 3 bases and J by 8 bases, with 17 bases left in between. CDR3 residues: CASSSYREYREKLFF. CDR3 nucleotides: TGTGCCAGCAGCTCCTACAGGGAATATCGAGAAAAACTGTTTTTT.

J is TRBJ1-2 and V is TRBV19, with TRBD1 matching over 9 bases. V lost 7 bases, J lost 4 bases, and 4 bases stayed unmatched. The length of the CDR3 is 13 residues. Germline CDR1 LNHDA, CDR2 SQIVND (reference sequence). The CDR3 loop reads CASKRDRAYGYTF. CDR3 DNA: TGTGCCAGTAAGCGGGACAGGGCCTATGGCTACACCTTC.

This clone has only one observation. The chain combines TRBV7-8 with TRBJ2-7; TRBD1 matches at 10 bases. The V gene's germline CDR1 is SGHVS and CDR2 FQNEAQ. The ends lost 5 bases at V and 5 bases at J; junction bases unmatched: 15. The CDR3 consists of 17 residues. The CDR3 sequence is CASSPNVLGQGDNEQYF. The CDR3 coding sequence is TGTGCCAGCAGCCCGAACGTCTTAGGACAGGGGGACAACGAGCAGTACTTC.

V usage is TRBV28 and J usage is TRBJ2-5; D might be TRBD1 or TRBD2, each matching 5 bases. V was clipped by 3 bases and J by 1 base, with 12 bases between them. The CDR3 totals 15 residues. Per germline, CDR1 MDHEN and CDR2 SYDVKM. The CDR3 loop is CASSFRGASQETQYF. As DNA, the CDR3 is TGTGCCAGCAGTTTTCGGGGCGCGTCCCAAGAGACCCAGTACTTC.

This chain links TRBV28 with TRBJ1-2, with 8 bases aligning to TRBD1. J was trimmed by 2 bases and V by 6 bases; bases with no gene match: 8. The CDR3 runs 15 residues. Germline CDR1 MDHEN, CDR2 SYDVKM. CDR3 protein: CASSNDRGGNYGYTF. CDR3 nucleotide sequence: TGTGCCAGCAGCAACGACAGGGGAGGAAACTATGGCTACACCTTC.

The V gene is TRBV10-3, the J gene TRBJ2-3; 10 positions agree with TRBD2. The CDR3 spans 13 residues. V lost 9 bases and J lost 5; bases outside the gene matches: 5. Germline assignment: CDR1 ENHRY and CDR2 SYGVKD. The CDR3 protein is CAMGVAGGDTQYF. The CDR3 DNA follows: TGTGCCATGGGGGTAGCGGGGGGAGATACGCAGTATTTT.

The chain uses TRBV30 and TRBJ2-5; 8 bases are shared with TRBD2. CDR3 size: 15 residues. Germline CDR1 reads GTSNPN; CDR2 reads SVGIG (reference sequence). With V trimmed by 0 bases and J by 5 bases, 8 bases remained unmatched. DNA for the CDR3: TGTGCCTGGAGTGTACGGGGGGGCCCCAGGGAGACCCAGTACTTC. This translates into CAWSVRGGPRETQYF.

The DNA of the CDR3 is TGTGCCAGCAGCGTTGGTTCCTACGAGCAGTACTTC. Encoded protein: CASSVGSYEQYF. The chain has TRBV5-5 and TRBJ2-7; no clear D. V shed 4 bases and J shed 1 base, with 6 bases lying between them. CDR1 SGHKS and CDR2 YYEKEE come from the germline V gene (reference sequence). The CDR3 is 12 residues long.

The chain joins TRBV7-2 to TRBJ1-2; maybe TRBD1 (5 bases). The germline V gene encodes CDR1 SGHTA and CDR2 FQGNSA. There are 14 residues in the CDR3. Trimming stripped 2 bases from V and 7 bases from J, with 14 bases between. The CDR3 loop is CASSLKGQVGGYTF. DNA for the CDR3: TGTGCCAGCAGCTTAAAGGGGCAGGTCGGTGGCTACACCTTC.

This clone was detected a few times. CDR3 sequence: CASSQGFRQSSNQPQHF. The CDR3 region has the DNA TGTGCCAGCAGCCAAGGTTTTAGACAGTCAAGCAATCAGCCCCAGCATTTT. The J gene is TRBJ1-5, the V gene TRBV3-1 (or the pseudogene TRBV3-2), with a weak D call TRBD1 (5 bases). The V end was cut by 1 base, the J end by 1 base, with 14 bases between. This CDR3 region has 17 residues. From germline, CDR1 is LGHDT and CDR2 YNNKEL (reference sequence).

J is TRBJ2-1 and V is TRBV11-2; no reliable D call. The ends were cut back, 7 bases at V and 10 bases at J, with 5 bases in the middle. Germline CDR1 is SGHAT and CDR2 is FQNNGV. CDR3 length: 9 residues. The CDR3 loop reads CASIPEQFF. The CDR3, as DNA: TGTGCCAGCATCCCCGAGCAGTTCTTC.

The chain couples TRBV7-2 to TRBJ2-7; D is unclear. Germline CDR1 reads SGHTA; CDR2 reads FQGNSA. CDR3 length equals 15 residues. V gave up 3 bases and J gave up 2 bases, with 14 bases separating them. CDR3 region: CASSFAKLPAYEQYF. The DNA for the CDR3 is TGTGCCAGCAGCTTCGCGAAACTGCCAGCCTACGAGCAGTACTTC. Supplemented by reference TRBV7-2 and TRBJ2-7, the full variable domain reads GAGVSQSPSNKVTEKGKDVELRCDPISGHTALYWYRQSLGQGLEFLIYFQGNSAPDKSGLPSDRFSAERTGGSVSTLTIQRTQQEDSAVYLCASSFAKLPAYEQYFGPGTRLTVT.

The V and J genes are TRBV5-1 and TRBJ2-3, with 9 bases aligning to TRBD2. The CDR3 is made up of 16 amino acids. The junction had 6 bases not matched to a gene; V was cut back by 0 bases and J by 4 bases. CDR1 is SGHRS and CDR2 is YFSETQ in the germline V gene. The CDR3 spells CASSLGGSGGADTQYF. The CDR3 DNA reads TGCGCCAGCAGCTTGGGTGGTAGCGGGGGAGCAGATACGCAGTATTTT.